The 22 T cell receptor beta chains in this list originate from one sample, sequenced in a study of T-cell reconstitution after alpha-beta-depleted transplantation in children (dated by TCRdb to the mid-2010s). The sample's treatment or condition label, decoded: allogeneic hematopoietic cell transplantation with graft depleted of TCRalphabeta T cells and CD19 B cells. Library preparation used PCR. Sequencer: Illumina HiSeq 2500. TCR libraries were prepared with molecular barcoding, using unique molecular identifiers to normalize TCRbeta repertoire quantification. TCRdb reanalyzed the raw reads on its own, using fastp at Q25 for trimming and MiXCR for clone calling, and kept in-frame beta chains. Merged by CDR3 protein, the rows form single entries marked with the most common genes and DNA. Within this sample are roughly 340,000 distinct CDR3 sequences, with roughly 17% of them counted one time only. Roughly 40% of the sample is held by the ten biggest clonotypes.

The input for sequencing was PBMCs, mostly from graft donor cells, taken 360 days after TCRalphabeta/CD19-depleted stem cell transplant. The receptors come from a male patient between 2 and 15 years old who had a stem cell transplant for acute lymphoblastic leukemia, so the T cells may come from the graft donor.

V gene TRBV5-5 combines with J gene TRBJ2-4; tentatively, D is TRBD1 (5 bases). V shed 4 bases and J shed 0 bases, with 14 bases lying between them. Looked up from germline, CDR1 is SGHKS and CDR2 is YYEKEE (reference sequence). This CDR3 spans 16 amino acids. The CDR3 is CASSDPQDLAKNIQYF. CDR3 sequence (DNA): TGTGCCAGCAGCGACCCACAGGATTTAGCCAAAAACATTCAGTACTTC.

This clonotype was seen more than once but under ten times. The V gene is TRBV20-1, the J gene TRBJ2-7; 10 positions match TRBD2. Trimming at V came to 4 bases and at J to 4 bases, leaving 7 bases not matched to a gene. The CDR3 has 14 residues. Germline CDR1 is DFQATT and CDR2 is SNEGSKA (reference sequence). CDR3: CSATSGLAAYEQYF. CDR3 DNA: TGCAGTGCTACCTCTGGACTAGCGGCTTACGAGCAGTACTTC.

The rearrangement joins TRBV29-1 to TRBJ2-7; TRBD2 matches 11 bases. The V gene end was trimmed by 3 bases and the J gene end by 2 bases; junction bases not matched to a gene: 12. This CDR3 has 17 residues. CDR1 is SQVTM and CDR2 is ANQGSEA in the germline V gene. The CDR3 bases are TGCAGCGTTGAGATCTATCGATTAGCGGGAGGGACCTACGAGCAGTACTTC. Amino acid sequence: CSVEIYRLAGGTYEQYF.

This clonotype has ten or more counts. This chain links TRBV25-1 with TRBJ2-7, with 12 bases matching TRBD2. The CDR3 is 15 amino acids. V dropped 5 bases and J dropped 4; count of bases not matched to a gene: 6. Germline V gives CDR1 MGHDK, CDR2 SYGVNS. The CDR3 spells CASSQTSGSIYEQYF. As DNA, the CDR3 is TGTGCCAGCAGTCAGACTAGCGGGAGCATATACGAGCAGTACTTC.

This clonotype was observed a handful of times. The chain recombines TRBV18 with TRBJ1-5; the match to TRBD1 covers 9 bases. V shed 4 bases, J shed 1 base, and the junction held 5 bases outside the gene matches. The germline CDR1 and CDR2 sequences are KGHSH and LQKENI. The CDR3 extends over 16 amino acids. For the CDR3, the DNA is TGTGCCAGCTCACGATGGGACAGGGCGAGCAATCAGCCCCAGCATTTT. This translates into CASSRWDRASNQPQHF.

J is TRBJ2-2 and V is TRBV6-5; 9 bases fit TRBD2. CDR1 is MNHEY, CDR2 SVGAGI, per germline. V shed 4 bases, J shed 7 bases, and the junction held 7 bases outside the gene matches. The CDR3 loop spans 15 amino acids. The CDR3 region has the DNA TGTGCCAGCAGTTGGGTAGCGGGAGCAAACGGGGAGCTGTTTTTT. This gives the protein CASSWVAGANGELFF.

This clonotype turned up a few times. The chain links TRBV29-1 to TRBJ1-1; possibly TRBD1 for D (5 bases). CDR1 and CDR2 (germline): SQVTM, ANQGSEA. V was shortened by 4 bases and J by 5 bases, with 23 bases between the two germline ends. The CDR3 sequence is 16 residues long. CDR3 DNA: TGCAGCGTTGGGGGAGGGACGGTACTTGCCCGAACTGAAGCTTTCTTT. Encoded protein: CSVGGGTVLARTEAFF. Using reference TRBV29-1 and TRBJ1-1 for the parts outside the CDR3, the full variable domain is SAVISQKPSRDICQRGTSLTIQCQVDSQVTMMFWYRQQPGQSLTLIATANQGSEATYESGFVIDKFPISRPNLTFSTLTVSNMSPEDSSIYLCSVGGGTVLARTEAFFGQGTRLTVV.

The CDR3 spells CSVVPGVGEQYF. CDR3 nucleotide sequence: TGCAGCGTGGTGCCAGGGGTGGGAGAGCAGTACTTC. The V gene is TRBV29-1, the J gene TRBJ2-7; a weak D match, TRBD1 (6 bases). V lost 6 bases and J 7 bases, leaving 16 bases between the germline ends. Germline V CDR1 and CDR2: SQVTM, ANQGSEA. The CDR3 covers 12 residues.

The chain carries TRBV18 and TRBJ2-7; 13 bases match TRBD2. The CDR3 spans 16 residues. CDR1 is KGHSH and CDR2 is LQKENI in the germline V gene. After removal of 0 bases from V and 7 bases from J, the junction contained 6 bases not matched to a gene. This CDR3 reads CASSPPRGGLAGEQYF. The CDR3 DNA is TGTGCCAGCTCACCACCACGCGGGGGACTAGCGGGGGAGCAGTACTTC.

There are a few counts of this clonotype. The chain is built from TRBV9 and TRBJ2-7; D is uncertain. CDR3 length equals 14 residues. The germline gives CDR1 SGDLS, CDR2 YYNGEE. Trimming shortened V by 0 bases and J by 4 bases, and 11 bases separated the two germline ends. In nucleotides, the CDR3 is TGTGCCAGCAGCGTAGGACCGATCGTATACGAGCAGTACTTC. This gives the protein CASSVGPIVYEQYF.

The rearrangement uses TRBV7-2 and TRBJ1-5; D not resolved. The CDR3 has 13 amino acids. CDR1 and CDR2 from the germline V gene are SGHTA and FQGNSA. The V end lost 4 bases, the J end lost 2 bases, and 6 bases lay between the germline ends. CDR3 bases: TGTGCCAGCAGCTCGATGGGCAATCAGCCCCAGCATTTT. Translating it yields CASSSMGNQPQHF.

This clonotype was seen a handful of times. The rearrangement joins TRBV5-1 to TRBJ2-3, with 14 bases lining up with TRBD2. This CDR3 comprises 17 residues. Germline trimming cut 3 bases from V and 6 bases from J; bases unmatched to any gene: 9. Germline V gene sequence: CDR1 SGHRS, CDR2 YFSETQ. The CDR3 sequence is CASSSPGLAGDLDTQYF. For the CDR3, the DNA is TGCGCCAGCAGCTCCCCGGGACTAGCGGGAGATCTTGATACGCAGTATTTT.

This clonotype was observed a few times. The J gene is TRBJ1-2, the V gene TRBV4-3; possible D gene TRBD1, 6 bases. Germline V gene sequence: CDR1 LGHNA, CDR2 YSLEER. Trimming stripped 1 base from V and 2 bases from J, with 14 bases between. This CDR3 is built from 16 residues. The CDR3 DNA follows: TGCGCCAGCAGCCAAGCTCTTGACAGGTCAAACTATGGCTACACCTTC. Translation gives CASSQALDRSNYGYTF.

The V gene is TRBV5-1, the J gene TRBJ2-7; 12 bases align to TRBD2. After removal of 0 bases from V and 5 bases from J, the junction contained 0 bases not matched to a gene. Germline loops: CDR1 SGHRS, CDR2 YFSETQ. The CDR3 has 14 residues. CDR3 protein: CASSLGTSGNEQYF. The CDR3 DNA follows: TGCGCCAGCAGCTTGGGGACTAGCGGGAACGAGCAGTACTTC.

The chain links TRBV6-2 or TRBV6-3 to TRBJ1-1, with D possibly matching TRBD1 (5 bases). The CDR3 has 14 residues. The germline CDR1 and CDR2 sequences are MNHEY and SVGEGT. The germline V and J ends were trimmed by 6 bases and 4 bases, with 15 bases remaining between them. The CDR3, as DNA: TGTGCCAGCAGCTTCCTCAGGGAGGGCACTGAAGCTTTCTTT. Translating it yields CASSFLREGTEAFF.

V gene TRBV27 combines with J gene TRBJ2-7; D tentatively fits TRBD1 or TRBD2 (5 bases each). The CDR3 runs to 13 residues. Trimming took 5 bases from V and 11 from J, leaving 19 bases between them. Germline V CDR1 and CDR2: MNHEY, SMNVEV (reference sequence). The CDR3, as DNA: TGTGCCAGCAGTCCCACCCAATCGAGGGGAGAGTACTTC. Protein: CASSPTQSRGEYF.

This clonotype was recorded many times. The chain is built from TRBV20-1 and TRBJ2-5; D is ambiguous. Trimming pared 3 bases from V and 1 base from J, leaving 6 bases between. The CDR3 is 12 residues long. Germline V gene sequence: CDR1 DFQATT, CDR2 SNEGSKA (reference sequence). CDR3 DNA sequence: TGCAGTGCTAGTTCCCGCCAAGAGACCCAGTACTTC. Residues: CSASSRQETQYF.

This clonotype was counted at least ten times. The V and J genes are TRBV18 and TRBJ2-1, with a possible D match to TRBD1 (5 bases). This CDR3 region has 15 residues. V was shortened by 6 bases and J by 4 bases, with 16 bases between the two germline ends. The germline V gene encodes CDR1 KGHSH and CDR2 LQKENI. Written as DNA, the CDR3 is TGTGCCAGCTCCCAGGGCCTAAGACCGTACAATGAGCAGTTCTTC. It yields the protein CASSQGLRPYNEQFF.

This clonotype appeared a few times. The chain recombines TRBV6-1 with TRBJ2-1, with D unclear. CDR1 and CDR2 (germline): MNHNS, SASEGT. This CDR3 has 18 residues. V was cut by 2 bases and J by 4 bases, with 21 bases left in between. The CDR3 reads CASSERNPGLAGYNEQFF. CDR3 DNA sequence: TGTGCCAGCAGTGAAAGGAACCCCGGTCTCGCCGGATACAATGAGCAGTTCTTC.

The rearrangement links TRBV5-1 to TRBJ2-3, with TRBD1 as a possible D gene (5 bases). CDR3 size: 16 residues. The V gene lost 0 bases and the J gene lost 2 bases, with 13 bases spanning the gap. Germline V CDR1 and CDR2: SGHRS, YFSETQ. CDR3 protein: CASSLEGRGFTDTQYF. The CDR3 bases are TGCGCCAGCAGCTTGGAGGGTAGGGGATTCACAGATACGCAGTATTTT.

The chain has TRBV4-1 and TRBJ2-7, with D unresolved. V dropped 4 bases and J dropped 0 bases, with 16 bases sitting between them. CDR3 length: 16 residues. Per germline, CDR1 MGHRA and CDR2 YSYEKL. The CDR3 spells CASSLSLVESSYEQYF. The CDR3 coding sequence is TGCGCCAGCAGCCTAAGCCTGGTAGAGAGCTCCTACGAGCAGTACTTC.

Only a few counts were recorded for this clonotype. CDR3 in DNA: TGTGCCATCAGTGAGTGGGGACAGGGTTCGTCCTACGAGCAGTACTTC. Amino acid sequence: CAISEWGQGSSYEQYF. This sequence joins TRBV10-3 and TRBJ2-7, with 9 bases matching TRBD1. The CDR3 contains 16 residues. Unmatched junction bases numbered 5, after V lost 1 base and J lost 1 base. The germline CDR1 and CDR2 sequences are ENHRY and SYGVKD.